This TCR beta chain originates from a study of blood T cell repertoires in COVID-19. Across the study: Sites across the United States, Italy and Spain contributed samples from acute and convalescent COVID-19.

TCRdb keeps only in-frame clones here, not all; method: immunoSEQ multiplex PCR. Among around 300,000 clones, around 88% were seen once, and the ten largest hold around 14%. This CDR3 region has 18 residues. CDR1 and CDR2 (germline): LGHNT, FRNRAP. The V end lost 0 bases, the J end lost 0 bases, and 12 bases lay between the germline ends. Sequenced material: peripheral blood. The chain is built from TRBV12-5 and TRBJ1-6; TRBD1 is a possible D gene (5 bases). This TCR came from a woman in her 70s with COVID-19, enrolled during active disease. The CDR3, as DNA: TGTGCTAGTGGTTTGGTACCCAGGGCCAGCTCCTATAATTCACCCCTCCACTTT. This sequence encodes CASGLVPRASSYNSPLHF.